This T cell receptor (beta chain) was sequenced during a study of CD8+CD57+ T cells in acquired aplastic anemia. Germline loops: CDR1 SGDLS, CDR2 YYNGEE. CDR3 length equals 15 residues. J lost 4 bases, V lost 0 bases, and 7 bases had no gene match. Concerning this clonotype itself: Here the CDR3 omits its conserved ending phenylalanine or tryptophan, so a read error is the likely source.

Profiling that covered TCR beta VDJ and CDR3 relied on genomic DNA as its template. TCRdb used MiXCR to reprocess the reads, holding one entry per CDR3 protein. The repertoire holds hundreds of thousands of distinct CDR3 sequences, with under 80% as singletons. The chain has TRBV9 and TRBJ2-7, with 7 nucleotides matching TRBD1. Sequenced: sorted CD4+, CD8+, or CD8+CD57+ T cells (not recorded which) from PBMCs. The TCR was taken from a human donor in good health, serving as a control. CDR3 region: CASSVGRGQTYEQYL. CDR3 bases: TGTGCCAGCAGCGTAGGACGGGGACAGACGTACGAGCAGTACCTC.